This TCR beta chain was sequenced for a study of blood T cell repertoires in COVID-19. Original processing methods: How many nucleated cells were present was estimated from reference gene primer amplification. Libraries were prepared by immunoSEQ multiplex PCR; TCRdb keeps only in-frame clonotypes and omits some of them. V, J and clone size are those of that table, while D and trimming were read from the DNA. The sample comprises approximately 150,000 clones, around 89% of which are singletons, and roughly 18% rests with the top ten. This CDR3 comprises 14 residues. Germline V gives CDR1 MGHRA, CDR2 YSYEKL. With 6 bases clipped from V and 2 bases from J, the junction kept 5 bases outside the gene matches.

This chain joins TRBV4-1 and TRBJ2-3; 7 bases line up with TRBD2. The sequence derives from a man in his fifties or sixties with active or convalescent COVID-19. Sequenced: peripheral blood. For the CDR3, the DNA is TGCGCCAGCAGTAAGCGGGGCGACACAGATACGCAGTATTTT. Protein sequence: CASSKRGDTDTQYF.